Below, one T cell receptor beta chain is given with its context. This record belongs to a study of blood T cell repertoires in COVID-19. Trimming pared 4 bases from V and 4 bases from J, leaving 26 bases between. This CDR3 spans 18 amino acids. The V gene's germline CDR1 is SGHDT and CDR2 YYEEEE. Sequencing used immunoSEQ multiplex PCR; TCRdb keeps in-frame clones, though not all of them. The data hold approximately 28,000 clones, with roughly 80% observed a single time. The chain joins TRBV5-6 to TRBJ1-2, with D possibly TRBD1 on 6 matching bases. The sample consisted of peripheral blood. This receptor was identified in a woman in her sixties with acute or convalescent COVID-19. This CDR3 is CASSPIVHSGGPLYGYTF. The CDR3 DNA reads as TGTGCCAGCAGCCCCATTGTGCACAGTGGGGGCCCACTCTATGGCTACACCTTC.